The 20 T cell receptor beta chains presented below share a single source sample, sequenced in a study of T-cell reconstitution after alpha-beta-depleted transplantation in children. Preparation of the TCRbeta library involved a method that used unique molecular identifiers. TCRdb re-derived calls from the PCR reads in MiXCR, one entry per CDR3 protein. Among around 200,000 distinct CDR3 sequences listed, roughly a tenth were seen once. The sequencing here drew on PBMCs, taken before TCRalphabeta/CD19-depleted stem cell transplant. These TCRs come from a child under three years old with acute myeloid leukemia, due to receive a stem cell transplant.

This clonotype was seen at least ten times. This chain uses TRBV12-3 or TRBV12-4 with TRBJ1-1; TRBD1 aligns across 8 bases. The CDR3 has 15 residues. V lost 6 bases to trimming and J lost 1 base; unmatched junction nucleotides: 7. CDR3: CASSLPGGRNTEAFF. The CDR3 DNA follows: TGTGCCAGCAGCCTTCCAGGGGGCCGGAACACTGAAGCTTTCTTT.

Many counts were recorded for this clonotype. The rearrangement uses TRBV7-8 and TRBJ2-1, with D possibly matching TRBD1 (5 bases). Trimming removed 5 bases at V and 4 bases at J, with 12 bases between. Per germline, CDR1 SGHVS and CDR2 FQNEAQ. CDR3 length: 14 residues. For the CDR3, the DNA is TGTGCCAGCAGCCGGACAAGGAAATACAATGAGCAGTTCTTC. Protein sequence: CASSRTRKYNEQFF. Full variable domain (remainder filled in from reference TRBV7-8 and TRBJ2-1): GAGVSQSPRYKVAKRGQDVALRCDPISGHVSLFWYQQALGQGPEFLTYFQNEAQLDKSGLPSDRFFAERPEGSVSTLKIQRTQQEDSAVYLCASSRTRKYNEQFFGPGTRLTVL.

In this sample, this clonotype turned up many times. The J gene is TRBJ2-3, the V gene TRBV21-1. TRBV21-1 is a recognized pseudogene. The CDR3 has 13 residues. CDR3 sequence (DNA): TGTGCCAGCAGCAAAACTCCCACAGATACGCAGTATTTT. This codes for CASSKTPTDTQYF.

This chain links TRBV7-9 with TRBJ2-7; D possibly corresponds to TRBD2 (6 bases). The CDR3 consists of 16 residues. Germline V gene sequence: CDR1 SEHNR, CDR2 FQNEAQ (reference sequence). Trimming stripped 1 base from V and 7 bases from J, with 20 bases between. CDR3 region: CASSLEGWQGGMEQYF. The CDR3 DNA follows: TGTGCCAGCAGCTTAGAAGGTTGGCAGGGAGGTATGGAGCAGTACTTC.

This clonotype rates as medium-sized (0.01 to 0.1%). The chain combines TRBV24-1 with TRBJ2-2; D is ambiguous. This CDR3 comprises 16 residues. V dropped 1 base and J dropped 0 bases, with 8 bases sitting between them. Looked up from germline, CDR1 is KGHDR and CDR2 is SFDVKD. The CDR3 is CATSDFAVANTGELFF. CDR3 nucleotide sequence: TGTGCCACCAGTGATTTCGCCGTCGCGAACACCGGGGAGCTGTTTTTT.

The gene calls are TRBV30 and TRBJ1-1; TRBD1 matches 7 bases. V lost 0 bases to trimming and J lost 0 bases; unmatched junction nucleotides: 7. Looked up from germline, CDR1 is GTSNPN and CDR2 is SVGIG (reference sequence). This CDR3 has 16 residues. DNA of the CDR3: TGTGCCTGGAGTGTCCCTACGGGACAGATGAACACTGAAGCTTTCTTT. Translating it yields CAWSVPTGQMNTEAFF.

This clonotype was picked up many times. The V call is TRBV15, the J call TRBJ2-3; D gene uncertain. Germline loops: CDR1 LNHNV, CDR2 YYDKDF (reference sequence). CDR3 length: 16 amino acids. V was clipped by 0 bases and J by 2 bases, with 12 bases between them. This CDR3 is CATSRDVARLTDTQYF. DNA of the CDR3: TGTGCCACCAGCAGAGATGTCGCTCGACTCACAGATACGCAGTATTTT.

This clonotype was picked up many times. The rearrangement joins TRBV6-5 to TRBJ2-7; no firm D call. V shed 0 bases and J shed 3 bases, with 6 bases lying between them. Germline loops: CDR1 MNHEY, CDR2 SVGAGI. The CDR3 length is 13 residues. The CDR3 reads CASSYSENYEQYF. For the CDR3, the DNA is TGTGCCAGCAGTTACTCGGAGAACTACGAGCAGTACTTC.

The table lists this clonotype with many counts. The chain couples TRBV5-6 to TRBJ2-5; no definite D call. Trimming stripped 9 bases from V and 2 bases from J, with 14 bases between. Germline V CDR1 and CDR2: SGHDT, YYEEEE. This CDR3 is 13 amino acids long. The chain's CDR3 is CAMAPGLQETQYF. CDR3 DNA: TGTGCCATGGCCCCGGGCCTTCAAGAGACCCAGTACTTC.

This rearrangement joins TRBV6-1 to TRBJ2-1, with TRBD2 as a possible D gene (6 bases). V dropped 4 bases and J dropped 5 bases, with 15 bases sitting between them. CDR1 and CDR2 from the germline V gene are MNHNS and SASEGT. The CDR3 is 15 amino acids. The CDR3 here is CASSAAGTFNNEQFF. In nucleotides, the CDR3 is TGTGCCAGCAGTGCCGCCGGGACTTTCAACAATGAGCAGTTCTTC.

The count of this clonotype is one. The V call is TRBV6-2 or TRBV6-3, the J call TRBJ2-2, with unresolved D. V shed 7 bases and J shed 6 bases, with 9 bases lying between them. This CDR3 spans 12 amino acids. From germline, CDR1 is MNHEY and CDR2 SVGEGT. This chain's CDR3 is CASTASAGELFF. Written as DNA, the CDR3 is TGTGCCAGCACGGCGTCGGCCGGGGAGCTGTTTTTT.

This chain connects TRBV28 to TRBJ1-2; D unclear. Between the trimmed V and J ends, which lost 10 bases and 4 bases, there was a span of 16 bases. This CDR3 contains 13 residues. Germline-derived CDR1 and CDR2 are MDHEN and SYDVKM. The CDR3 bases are TGTGCCACCCTAATATCGGGATCCTATGGCTACACCTTC. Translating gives CATLISGSYGYTF.

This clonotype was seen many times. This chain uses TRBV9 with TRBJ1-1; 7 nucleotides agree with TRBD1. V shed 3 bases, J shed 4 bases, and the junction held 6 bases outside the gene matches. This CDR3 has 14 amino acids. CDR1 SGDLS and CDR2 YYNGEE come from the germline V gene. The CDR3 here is CASSGQGSGTEAFF. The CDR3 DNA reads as TGTGCCAGCAGCGGACAGGGCAGTGGCACTGAAGCTTTCTTT.

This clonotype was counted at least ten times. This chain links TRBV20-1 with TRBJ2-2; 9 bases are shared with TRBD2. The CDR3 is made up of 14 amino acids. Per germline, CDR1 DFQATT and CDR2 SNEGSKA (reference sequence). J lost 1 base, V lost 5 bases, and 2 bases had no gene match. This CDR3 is CSAFSGGNTGELFF. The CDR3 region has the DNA TGCAGTGCTTTTAGCGGGGGGAACACCGGGGAGCTGTTTTTT.

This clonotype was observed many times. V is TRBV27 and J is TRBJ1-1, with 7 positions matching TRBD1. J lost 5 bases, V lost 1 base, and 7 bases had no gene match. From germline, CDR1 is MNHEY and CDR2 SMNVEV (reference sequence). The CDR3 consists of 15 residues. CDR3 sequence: CASSLYPTGRTEAFF. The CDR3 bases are TGTGCCAGCAGTTTATATCCGACAGGGAGGACTGAAGCTTTCTTT.

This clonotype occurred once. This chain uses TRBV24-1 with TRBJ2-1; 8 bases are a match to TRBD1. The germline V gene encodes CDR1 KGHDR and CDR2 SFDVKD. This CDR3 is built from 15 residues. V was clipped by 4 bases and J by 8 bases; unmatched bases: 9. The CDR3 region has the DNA TGTGCCACCAGTGAAACCCAGGGGGCTTGGGATGAGCAGTTCTTC. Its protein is CATSETQGAWDEQFF.

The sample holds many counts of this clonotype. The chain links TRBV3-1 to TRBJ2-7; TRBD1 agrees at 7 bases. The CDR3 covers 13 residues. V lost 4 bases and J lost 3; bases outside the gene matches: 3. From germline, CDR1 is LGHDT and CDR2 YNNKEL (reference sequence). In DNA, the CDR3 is TGTGCCAGCAGCCCCAGGACAGGCTACGAGCAGTACTTC. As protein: CASSPRTGYEQYF.

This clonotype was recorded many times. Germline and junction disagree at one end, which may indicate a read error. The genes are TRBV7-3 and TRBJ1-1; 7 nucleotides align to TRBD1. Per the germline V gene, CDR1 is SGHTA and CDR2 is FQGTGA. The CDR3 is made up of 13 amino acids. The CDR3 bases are TGCGCCAGCAGCTTCGGCAGGGGGACTGAAGCTTTCTTT. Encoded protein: CASSFGRGTEAFF.

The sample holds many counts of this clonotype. The CDR3 is CSARPAGTFRGGELFF. In nucleotides, the CDR3 is TGCAGTGCTAGACCCGCCGGGACCTTCCGGGGCGGGGAGCTGTTTTTT. V usage is TRBV20-1 and J usage is TRBJ2-2; perhaps D is TRBD1 or TRBD2 (5 bases each). From germline, CDR1 is DFQATT and CDR2 SNEGSKA (reference sequence). V lost 2 bases, J lost 7 bases, and 20 bases lay in between. CDR3 size: 16 residues.

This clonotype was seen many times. The CDR3 spells CASSLLQGDTQYF. In nucleotides, the CDR3 is TGTGCCAGCAGCTTATTGCAGGGGGATACGCAGTATTTT. This chain connects TRBV7-2 to TRBJ2-3; D perhaps matches TRBD1 (6 bases). Germline V gene data show CDR1 as SGHTA and CDR2 as FQGNSA. V was shortened by 2 bases and J by 6 bases, with 9 bases between the two germline ends. The CDR3 has 13 amino acids.